Below, one T cell receptor beta chain is given with its context. Its cognate antigen is unknown. The sample originates from a study of blood T cells in healthy people across ages. Study conclusions and caveats: Significant beta diversity loss was already apparent by age approximately 36, declining roughly linearly. Across samples, TCR beta diversity tracked strongly with naive T cell percentage.

CDR1 MNHNY and CDR2 SVGAGI come from the germline V gene (reference sequence). The CDR3 loop spans 15 amino acids. V lost 7 bases and J lost 4, with 17 bases in between. A second PCR of roughly 7 to 11 cycles used a sample-barcoded 5' primer and a J-beta primer mix. Each CDR3 protein is one row after TCRdb ran MiXCR on the 5' RACE reads. The table includes about 1.6 million distinct CDR3 sequences, around 36% detected once. The V gene is TRBV6-6, the J gene TRBJ1-5; D perhaps matches TRBD1 (6 bases). The clonotype comes from a woman aged 25-40 years in good health. The sample was blood. The CDR3 bases are TGTGCCAGCAACCCGGCGGACAGCCTTAATCAGCCCCAGCATTTT. Translating it yields CASNPADSLNQPQHF.